The 26 T cell receptor beta chains reported below all come from one sample, sequenced in a study of blood T cell repertoires in COVID-19. The table came from immunoSEQ multiplex PCR; TCRdb's copy has only in-frame clones and leaves some out. The table lists 150,000 or so clones, 70% to 85% of them singletons. Material: PBMCs or T cells enriched from blood (not recorded which). These receptors came from a middle-aged man who had recovered from COVID-19.

This chain links TRBV29-1 with TRBJ2-7; perhaps TRBD1 as D (5 bases). CDR3 length: 12 amino acids. The germline V gene has CDR1 SQVTM and CDR2 ANQGSEA. V was clipped by 6 bases and J by 5 bases, with 14 bases between them. The chain's CDR3 is CSVLSQGHEQYF. DNA for the CDR3: TGCAGCGTCCTAAGCCAGGGCCACGAGCAGTACTTC.

The chain uses TRBV11-2 and TRBJ2-1, with 8 bases matching TRBD2. J lost 0 bases, V lost 3 bases, and 4 bases had no gene match. The CDR3 runs 16 residues. CDR1 is SGHAT and CDR2 is FQNNGV in the germline V gene. CDR3 DNA sequence: TGTGCCAGCAGCTTCACTAGCGGCAGCTCCTACAATGAGCAGTTCTTC. Its protein product is CASSFTSGSSYNEQFF.

V is TRBV11-3 and J is TRBJ2-1; no clear D. V was shortened by 5 bases and J by 1 base, with 12 bases between the two germline ends. This CDR3 has 15 residues. In germline, CDR1 is SGHNT, CDR2 YENEEA. In nucleotides, the CDR3 is TGTGCCAGCAGCCCGTTGGCGGCATCCTACAATGAGCAGTTCTTC. It encodes CASSPLAASYNEQFF.

J is TRBJ2-7 and V is TRBV28, with 9 nucleotides matching TRBD1. Germline V gene data show CDR1 as MDHEN and CDR2 as SYDVKM. Trimming at V came to 5 bases and at J to 2 bases, leaving 7 bases not matched to a gene. The CDR3 consists of 15 residues. DNA for the CDR3: TGTGCCAGCAGTATCACAGGGGGCTGGACCTACGAGCAGTACTTC. Protein sequence: CASSITGGWTYEQYF.

The rearrangement uses TRBV9 and TRBJ1-6; 10 bases match TRBD1. The germline V gene has CDR1 SGDLS and CDR2 YYNGEE. CDR3 size: 17 residues. Losses at the gene ends were 2 bases for V and 10 bases for J; bases not matched to a gene: 12. CDR3: CASSVGGTGDLGSPLHF. The CDR3 bases are TGTGCCAGCAGCGTGGGGGGGACAGGGGACTTGGGATCACCCCTCCACTTT.

This rearrangement joins TRBV14 to TRBJ1-2; 10 nucleotides line up with TRBD1. Trimming removed 3 bases from V and 5 bases from J; junction bases left unmatched: 12. The CDR3 is 17 residues long. CDR1 is SGHDN and CDR2 is FVKESK in the germline V gene. As DNA, the CDR3 is TGTGCCAGCAGCCAGATTTCACCGGGACAGGGGTTTTATGGCTACACCTTC. Translated, it gives CASSQISPGQGFYGYTF.

This clone was detected only a few times. The chain recombines TRBV15 with TRBJ1-1; TRBD1 might be the D (5 bases). Per the germline V gene, CDR1 is LNHNV and CDR2 is YYDKDF (reference sequence). CDR3 length: 14 amino acids. V was pared by 0 bases and J by 11 bases, with 16 bases between. DNA of the CDR3: TGTGCCACCAGCAGAGATGAGTTGGGCAGGGCGGCTTTCTTT. Translation gives CATSRDELGRAAFF.

The rearrangement links TRBV7-9 to TRBJ1-2; 7 nucleotides align to TRBD1. The germline gives CDR1 SEHNR, CDR2 FQNEAQ (reference sequence). The CDR3 runs 14 residues. J lost 8 bases, V lost 4 bases, and 10 bases had no gene match. CDR3 coding DNA: TGTGCCAGCAGCTCCGCTACAGGGGTAGGCGGCTACACCTTC. This encodes CASSSATGVGGYTF.

The chain combines TRBV14 with TRBJ1-1; tentative D call: TRBD1 (5 bases). CDR1 SGHDN and CDR2 FVKESK come from the germline V gene. The germline V and J ends were trimmed by 1 base and 8 bases, with 14 bases remaining between them. CDR3 length: 14 amino acids. The CDR3 loop is CASSQVGLGAEAFF. As DNA, the CDR3 is TGTGCCAGCAGCCAAGTTGGACTAGGGGCAGAAGCTTTCTTT.

This chain uses TRBV3-1 (or the pseudogene TRBV3-2) with TRBJ2-1, with D perhaps TRBD2 (6 bases). This CDR3 is built from 14 residues. The V and J ends lost 1 base and 9 bases respectively, with 13 bases between them. From germline, CDR1 is LGHDT and CDR2 YNNKEL (reference sequence). Here the CDR3 DNA reads TGTGCCAGCAGCCAAGTTAGGGGCGGGGTTGAGCAGTTCTTC. Translated: CASSQVRGGVEQFF.

This chain links TRBV27 with TRBJ2-7, with TRBD2 as a possible D gene (6 bases). In germline, CDR1 is MNHEY, CDR2 SMNVEV (reference sequence). The CDR3 has 11 amino acids. Trimming shortened V by 8 bases and J by 3 bases, and 8 bases separated the two germline ends. The CDR3 bases are TGTGCCAGCGGGGGGTTCTACGAGCAGTACTTC. This codes for CASGGFYEQYF.

The chain carries TRBV19 and TRBJ1-2; 11 positions match TRBD1. Germline V gives CDR1 LNHDA, CDR2 SQIVND (reference sequence). J gave up 3 bases and V 3 bases, and 9 bases lay outside the gene matches. The CDR3 is 17 residues long. The CDR3 region has the DNA TGTGCCAGTAGTATCGGGACAGGGGGGAATCGTCACTATGGCTACACCTTC. Amino acids: CASSIGTGGNRHYGYTF.

This clone was recorded a few times. J is TRBJ1-5 and V is TRBV28; D is undetermined. V shed 1 base and J shed 1 base, with 11 bases lying between them. Germline V lookup: CDR1 MDHEN, CDR2 SYDVKM. This CDR3 spans 16 amino acids. CDR3 nucleotides: TGTGCCAGCAGTTTATCCGAGGCGGGGAGCAATCAGCCCCAGCATTTT. Its translation is CASSLSEAGSNQPQHF.

This chain links TRBV6-6 with TRBJ1-3, with 8 bases that match TRBD1. From germline, CDR1 is MNHNY and CDR2 SVGAGI (reference sequence). The CDR3 runs 16 residues. V was pared by 0 bases and J by 3 bases, with 4 bases of the junction left unmatched. CDR3 loop: CASSYSSDRGGNTIYF. CDR3 sequence (DNA): TGTGCCAGCAGTTACTCCAGCGACAGGGGTGGAAACACCATATATTTT.

The J gene is TRBJ1-1, the V gene TRBV19, with 8 bases identical to TRBD1. From germline, CDR1 is LNHDA and CDR2 SQIVND (reference sequence). V shed 8 bases, J shed 5 bases, and the junction held 10 bases outside the gene matches. CDR3 length: 14 amino acids. The CDR3 coding sequence is TGTGCCAGTGGTTCAGGGGGCGAGGGAACTGAAGCTTTCTTT. The encoded protein is CASGSGGEGTEAFF.

The genes are TRBV5-6 and TRBJ2-7, with 9 bases identical to TRBD2. The V gene end was trimmed by 5 bases and the J gene end by 3 bases; junction bases not matched to a gene: 9. This CDR3 spans 15 amino acids. Germline V gives CDR1 SGHDT, CDR2 YYEEEE. The CDR3 DNA reads TGTGCCAGCAGTACCCGGAGACTAGCGGACTACGAGCAGTACTTC. Translating it yields CASSTRRLADYEQYF.

The count of this clone is one. The chain recombines TRBV27 with TRBJ1-2; TRBD1 aligns across 8 bases. Germline V gene data show CDR1 as MNHEY and CDR2 as SMNVEV (reference sequence). This CDR3 is built from 14 residues. V gave up 5 bases and J gave up 4 bases; unmatched junction bases: 6. Here the CDR3 reads CASSPQDRVYGYTF. The CDR3, as DNA: TGTGCCAGCAGTCCGCAGGACAGGGTCTATGGCTACACCTTC.

The J gene is TRBJ1-3, the V gene TRBV10-3, with D perhaps matching TRBD1 (6 bases). The CDR3 sequence is 16 residues long. V was trimmed by 0 bases and J by 2 bases, leaving 11 bases between them. Germline loops: CDR1 ENHRY, CDR2 SYGVKD. CDR3 residues: CAISESAGATGNTIYF. CDR3 in DNA: TGTGCCATCAGTGAGTCGGCGGGGGCGACTGGAAACACCATATATTTT.

The chain couples TRBV5-1 to TRBJ2-3, with 10 bases matching TRBD2. CDR1 and CDR2 (germline): SGHRS, YFSETQ. CDR3 length: 15 amino acids. V lost 4 bases and J lost 14; bases outside the gene matches: 16. The CDR3 region is CASSVTSGVPNSGYF. CDR3 nucleotides: TGCGCCAGCAGCGTCACTAGCGGGGTACCCAACTCAGGGTATTTT.

The genes are TRBV11-2 and TRBJ1-3; D ambiguous. CDR1 is SGHAT, CDR2 FQNNGV, per germline. This CDR3 spans 14 amino acids. V shed 3 bases and J shed 6 bases, with 12 bases lying between them. For the CDR3, the DNA is TGTGCCAGCAGCTTGGGCCCCAGCTCAAACACCATATATTTT. Its translation: CASSLGPSSNTIYF. Full variable domain (outside the CDR3, taken from reference TRBV11-2 and TRBJ1-3): EAGVAQSPRYKIIEKRQSVAFWCNPISGHATLYWYQQILGQGPKLLIQFQNNGVVDDSQLPKDRFSAERLKGVDSTLKIQPAKLEDSAVYLCASSLGPSSNTIYFGEGSWLTVV.

The rearrangement links TRBV10-3 to TRBJ2-2, with a tentative D call TRBD2 (6 bases). Germline V gene sequence: CDR1 ENHRY, CDR2 SYGVKD. V was clipped by 5 bases and J by 3 bases, with 10 bases between them. CDR3 size: 14 residues. The CDR3 is CAISTRGYTGELFF. CDR3 nucleotide sequence: TGTGCCATCAGTACCCGGGGGTACACCGGGGAGCTGTTTTTT.

The chain is built from TRBV5-1 and TRBJ2-2; 7 positions match TRBD1. This CDR3 is built from 14 residues. V gave up 6 bases and J gave up 0 bases; unmatched junction bases: 2. The V gene's germline CDR1 is SGHRS and CDR2 YFSETQ. CDR3 loop: CASMGQSNTGELFF. DNA for the CDR3: TGCGCCAGCATGGGACAGTCGAACACCGGGGAGCTGTTTTTT.

This clone turned up a few times. CDR3 amino acids: CAWNPTQGTPAFF. The DNA for the CDR3 is TGTGCCTGGAACCCCACCCAAGGGACTCCGGCTTTCTTT. The chain recombines TRBV30 with TRBJ1-1; D is perhaps TRBD1 (5 bases). Germline V lookup: CDR1 GTSNPN, CDR2 SVGIG (reference sequence). This CDR3 has 13 residues. Trimming took 4 bases from V and 11 from J, leaving 20 bases between them. Full variable domain (rest looked up from reference TRBV30 and TRBJ1-1): SQTIHQWPATLVQPVGSPLSLECTVEGTSNPNLYWYRQAAGRGLQLLFYSVGIGQISSEVPQNLSASRPQDRQFILSSKKLLLSDSGFYLCAWNPTQGTPAFFGQGTRLTVV.

V usage is TRBV5-4 and J usage is TRBJ2-3; D unresolved. Trimming stripped 6 bases from V and 0 bases from J, with 14 bases between. This CDR3 is built from 15 residues. The germline V gene has CDR1 SGHNT and CDR2 YYREEE (reference sequence). CDR3: CASTRGRGSTDTQYF. CDR3 bases: TGTGCCAGCACCAGAGGCCGTGGAAGCACAGATACGCAGTATTTT.

The chain links TRBV6-1 to TRBJ2-3, with D maybe TRBD1 (6 bases). V dropped 0 bases and J dropped 9 bases, with 16 bases sitting between them. CDR1 and CDR2 (germline): MNHNS, SASEGT. The CDR3 spans 15 residues. In nucleotides, the CDR3 is TGTGCCAGCAGTGAAGCGGGGGCAGGGGCATTAACGCAGTATTTT. Translated, it gives CASSEAGAGALTQYF.

This rearrangement joins TRBV27 to TRBJ1-2, with no clear D. The CDR3 is made up of 13 amino acids. Germline V gene data show CDR1 as MNHEY and CDR2 as SMNVEV (reference sequence). The V and J ends lost 6 bases and 4 bases respectively, with 12 bases between them. CDR3: CASSPSRTYGYTF. CDR3 coding DNA: TGTGCCAGCAGCCCAAGCCGAACCTATGGCTACACCTTC.